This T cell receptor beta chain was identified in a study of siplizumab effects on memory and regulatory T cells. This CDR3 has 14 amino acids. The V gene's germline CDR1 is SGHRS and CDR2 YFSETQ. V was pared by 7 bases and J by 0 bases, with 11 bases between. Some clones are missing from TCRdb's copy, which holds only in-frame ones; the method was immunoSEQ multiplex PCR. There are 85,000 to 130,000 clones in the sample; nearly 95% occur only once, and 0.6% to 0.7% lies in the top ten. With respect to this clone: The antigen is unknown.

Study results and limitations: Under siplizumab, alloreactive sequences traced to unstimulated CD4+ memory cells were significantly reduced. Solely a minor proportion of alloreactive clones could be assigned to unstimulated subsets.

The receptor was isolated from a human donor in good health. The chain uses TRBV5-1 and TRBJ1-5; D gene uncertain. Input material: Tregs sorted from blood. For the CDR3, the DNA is TGCGCCAGCTCGGGCGGAGATAGCAATCAGCCCCAGCATTTT. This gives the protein CASSGGDSNQPQHF.